The 17 T cell receptor beta chains below come from one sample, sequenced in a study of cytomegalovirus exposure and HLA in healthy donors. Researchers ran the PCR with 60 Vbeta and 13 Jbeta primers. Clones were sequenced by immunoSEQ multiplex PCR, and TCRdb holds only the in-frame ones, with some missing. Of 200,000 to 250,000 clones listed, around 85% are singletons. The sequencing input was PBMCs. The source of these receptors is a human donor in good health.

The chain joins TRBV6-6 to TRBJ2-7; 10 bases are shared with TRBD1. Losses at the gene ends were 5 bases for V and 5 bases for J; bases not matched to a gene: 9. The V gene's germline CDR1 is MNHNY and CDR2 SVGAGI (reference sequence). The CDR3 covers 15 residues. CDR3 sequence: CASSAPGTGAHEQYF. The CDR3 DNA follows: TGTGCCAGCAGTGCCCCCGGGACAGGGGCCCACGAGCAGTACTTC.

The rearrangement joins TRBV7-2 to TRBJ1-2, with D maybe TRBD1 (6 bases). V gave up 3 bases and J gave up 6 bases, with 20 bases separating them. Germline values: CDR1 SGHTA, CDR2 FQGNSA. The CDR3 length is 16 residues. The CDR3 DNA reads as TGTGCCAGCAGCTTGGGAAGACAGCAGGGGAGTAATGGCTACACCTTC. Translation gives CASSLGRQQGSNGYTF.

The chain carries TRBV10-1 and TRBJ2-3, with 12 nucleotides matching TRBD2. The CDR3 runs to 17 residues. Germline values: CDR1 WNHNN, CDR2 SYGVQD (reference sequence). V trimming: 0 bases; J trimming: 0 bases; junction bases outside the gene matches: 1. CDR3 protein: CASSESGTSGSTDTQYF. For the CDR3, the DNA is TGCGCCAGCAGTGAGTCGGGGACTAGCGGGAGCACAGATACGCAGTATTTT.

CDR3 sequence: CASSPGTAVDEQYF. The CDR3 DNA sequence: TGTGCCAGCTCACCGGGGACAGCGGTCGACGAGCAGTACTTC. The chain is built from TRBV18 and TRBJ2-7; 7 nucleotides match TRBD1. The germline gives CDR1 KGHSH, CDR2 LQKENI. V lost 3 bases and J lost 5; bases outside the gene matches: 7. This CDR3 contains 14 residues.

This clone was seen once. Written as DNA, the CDR3 is TGCGCCAGCAGCCCAGGACCGGGACTAGCGGGAGAAGGAATTAGGACCGGGGAGCTGTTTTTT. Protein product: CASSPGPGLAGEGIRTGELFF. The chain is built from TRBV5-1 and TRBJ2-2, with 14 bases aligning to TRBD2. The CDR3 extends over 21 amino acids. J lost 5 bases, V lost 4 bases, and 19 bases had no gene match. Per germline, CDR1 SGHRS and CDR2 YFSETQ. Full variable domain (rest looked up from reference TRBV5-1 and TRBJ2-2): KAGVTQTPRYLIKTRGQQVTLSCSPISGHRSVSWYQQTPGQGLQFLFEYFSETQRNKGNFPGRFSGRQFSNSRSEMNVSTLELGDSALYLCASSPGPGLAGEGIRTGELFFGEGSRLTVL.

Only one count was recorded for this clone. The CDR3 DNA follows: TGTGCCAGCAGCTCCTCCCGGGACACTGGCTACGAGCAGTACTTC. It translates to CASSSSRDTGYEQYF. This sequence joins TRBV7-3 and TRBJ2-7, with D tentatively TRBD1 (6 bases). CDR1 SGHTA and CDR2 FQGTGA come from the germline V gene. The CDR3 extends over 15 amino acids. Trimming removed 4 bases from V and 3 bases from J, with 16 bases in between. The full variable domain, completed using reference TRBV7-3 and TRBJ2-7, is GAGVSQTPSNKVTEKGKYVELRCDPISGHTALYWYRQSLGQGPEFLIYFQGTGAADDSGLPNDRFFAVRPEGSVSTLKIQRTERGDSAVYLCASSSSRDTGYEQYFGPGTRLTVT.

The chain is built from TRBV7-9 and TRBJ2-3; no reliable D call. CDR3 length equals 15 residues. With 5 bases removed from V and 0 bases from J, the gap between germline ends came to 12 bases. CDR1 SEHNR and CDR2 FQNEAQ come from the germline V gene (reference sequence). In DNA form, the CDR3 reads TGTGCCAGCAGCCCGCGTGAGCTCAGCACAGATACGCAGTATTTT. This gives the protein CASSPRELSTDTQYF.

The chain combines TRBV7-6 with TRBJ2-7, with 11 bases aligning to TRBD1. The CDR3 runs to 15 residues. J lost 3 bases, V lost 5 bases, and 6 bases had no gene match. From germline, CDR1 is SGHVS and CDR2 FNYEAQ. CDR3 sequence: CASSHPGQGDYEQYF. Written as DNA, the CDR3 is TGTGCCAGCAGCCACCCGGGACAGGGGGACTACGAGCAGTACTTC.

This rearrangement joins TRBV27 to TRBJ2-1; no firm D call. Germline CDR1 is MNHEY and CDR2 is SMNVEV (reference sequence). The germline V and J ends were trimmed by 4 bases and 2 bases, with 15 bases remaining between them. The CDR3 has 16 residues. DNA for the CDR3: TGTGCCAGCAGTTCAGGCCCTGAAACCACCTACAATGAGCAGTTCTTC. Translated: CASSSGPETTYNEQFF.

The table lists this clone with a count of one. The chain carries TRBV30 and TRBJ2-7; D perhaps matches TRBD2 (5 bases). CDR1 is GTSNPN and CDR2 is SVGIG in the germline V gene (reference sequence). CDR3 length: 13 amino acids. Trimming left V 7 bases short and J 2 bases short, with 15 bases between. The CDR3 nucleotides read TGTGCCTCATACCGACGGAGGACCTACGAGCAGTACTTC. This sequence encodes CASYRRRTYEQYF.

The chain joins TRBV27 to TRBJ2-1, with 15 bases lining up with TRBD2. Germline V gene sequence: CDR1 MNHEY, CDR2 SMNVEV (reference sequence). The CDR3 runs to 16 residues. V lost 4 bases and J lost 8; bases outside the gene matches: 6. The CDR3 sequence: CASSWRTSGRVYEQFF. CDR3 coding DNA: TGTGCCAGCAGTTGGCGGACTAGCGGGAGGGTCTATGAGCAGTTCTTC.

The V call is TRBV19, the J call TRBJ2-7; 11 nucleotides match TRBD2. Germline V gene sequence: CDR1 LNHDA, CDR2 SQIVND (reference sequence). This CDR3 comprises 16 residues. V was pared by 3 bases and J by 4 bases, with 8 bases of the junction left unmatched. CDR3 in amino acids: CASSMQGSSGRYEQYF. Here the CDR3 DNA reads TGTGCCAGTAGTATGCAGGGGTCTAGCGGGAGGTACGAGCAGTACTTC.

The V and J genes are TRBV4-2 and TRBJ2-5; 10 positions match TRBD2. This CDR3 region has 18 residues. Germline CDR1 is LGHNA and CDR2 is YNFKEQ. The V segment lost 0 bases and the J segment 5 bases; nucleotides outside the gene matches: 12. The CDR3 here is CASSQDRTSGTVGETQYF. The DNA of the CDR3 is TGTGCCAGCAGCCAAGATCGTACTAGCGGGACTGTGGGGGAGACCCAGTACTTC.

The V and J genes are TRBV18 and TRBJ2-7, with a tentative D call TRBD1 (6 bases). The germline V gene encodes CDR1 KGHSH and CDR2 LQKENI. V lost 4 bases and J 3 bases, leaving 13 bases between the germline ends. The CDR3 totals 14 residues. CDR3 sequence: CASSLGTNNYEQYF. The CDR3 DNA follows: TGTGCCAGCTCACTAGGGACAAATAACTACGAGCAGTACTTC. The full variable domain, its missing parts supplied by reference TRBV18 and TRBJ2-7, is NAGVMQNPRHLVRRRGQEARLRCSPMKGHSHVYWYRQLPEEGLKFMVYLQKENIIDESGMPKERFSAEFPKEGPSILRIQQVVRGDSAAYFCASSLGTNNYEQYFGPGTRLTVT.

This clone has only a few counts. The chain carries TRBV7-9 and TRBJ2-2; TRBD1 is a possible D gene (5 bases). V lost 1 base and J 6 bases, leaving 9 bases between the germline ends. This CDR3 comprises 14 residues. The V gene's germline CDR1 is SEHNR and CDR2 FQNEAQ (reference sequence). CDR3 amino acids: CASSLEPRAGELFF. The CDR3 nucleotides read TGTGCCAGCAGCTTAGAACCCAGGGCCGGGGAGCTGTTTTTT.

The rearrangement links TRBV7-3 to TRBJ2-7; 9 bases fit TRBD2. The junction had 5 bases not matched to a gene; V was cut back by 5 bases and J by 3 bases. Germline assignment: CDR1 SGHTA and CDR2 FQGTGA. The CDR3 has 14 residues. The DNA for the CDR3 is TGTGCCAGCAGCCCAGGTAGCGGGAGCTACGAGCAGTACTTC. It encodes CASSPGSGSYEQYF.

This rearrangement joins TRBV6-1 to TRBJ1-1, with D possibly TRBD1 on 6 matching bases. Germline V gene data show CDR1 as MNHNS and CDR2 as SASEGT. The CDR3 totals 13 residues. The V and J ends lost 7 bases and 6 bases respectively, with 15 bases between them. CDR3 residues: CASNTGIGSEAFF. The CDR3 DNA reads TGTGCCAGCAATACAGGGATAGGATCTGAAGCTTTCTTT.